These 23 T cell receptor beta chains share one sample of origin, sequenced in a study of Ad26.COV2.S vaccination and SARS-CoV-2 variants. Method: immunoSEQ multiplex PCR; TCRdb's copy keeps in-frame clones and lacks some. The sample lists about 430,000 clones; 90% were seen once. Treatment described: over 15 received Ad26.COV2.S at low or high dose, single or two shots; 5 received placebo; per-sample allocation not given. Sampling was done on day 63 after the first vaccine or placebo injection. The specimen was peripheral blood, collected in a trial of Ad26.COV2.S vaccine versus placebo. Receptors were obtained from a person between 18 and 59 years old who received the Ad26.COV2.S COVID-19 vaccine or a placebo.

V is TRBV19 and J is TRBJ2-7, with D tentatively TRBD1 (6 bases). CDR1 and CDR2 from the germline V gene are LNHDA and SQIVND (reference sequence). The ends were cut back, 6 bases at V and 7 bases at J, with 28 bases in the middle. The CDR3 is 17 residues long. The CDR3 nucleotides read TGTGCCAGTAGCCCCTGGGGACATAGTCCGTCGGTCGGAGAGCAGTACTTC. Its translation: CASSPWGHSPSVGEQYF.

CDR3 sequence reads: CASSFDRVGYNSPLHF. The DNA of the CDR3 is TGTGCCAGCAGTTTCGACAGGGTGGGCTATAATTCACCCCTCCACTTT. The rearrangement joins TRBV11-2 to TRBJ1-6; 7 bases line up with TRBD1. Germline CDR1 SGHAT, CDR2 FQNNGV. With 6 bases clipped from V and 3 bases from J, the junction kept 8 bases outside the gene matches. This CDR3 is built from 16 residues.

The rearrangement joins TRBV4-3 to TRBJ2-5; D gene ambiguous. The CDR3 has 12 residues. Germline V gene data show CDR1 as LGHNA and CDR2 as YSLEER. V was cut by 6 bases and J by 4 bases, with 9 bases left in between. CDR3 amino acids: CASSRVGETQYF. The CDR3 bases are TGCGCCAGCAGTCGGGTCGGAGAGACCCAGTACTTC.

This clone was observed a few times. CDR3 DNA: TGTGCCAGCAGCTTATTCGATAACTATGGCTACACCTTC. Translated: CASSLFDNYGYTF. J is TRBJ1-2 and V is TRBV7-9; unclear D gene. There are 13 residues in the CDR3. Per germline, CDR1 SEHNR and CDR2 FQNEAQ (reference sequence). V lost 2 bases, J lost 1 base, and 5 bases lay in between. Full variable domain (outside the CDR3, taken from reference TRBV7-9 and TRBJ1-2): DTGVSQNPRHKITKRGQNVTFRCDPISEHNRLYWYRQTLGQGPEFLTYFQNEAQLEKSRLLSDRFSAERPKGSFSTLEIQRTEQGDSAMYLCASSLFDNYGYTFGSGTRLTVV.

The chain combines TRBV30 with TRBJ1-2, with D tentatively TRBD1 (5 bases). The V gene's germline CDR1 is GTSNPN and CDR2 SVGIG (reference sequence). Trimming pared 5 bases from V and 2 bases from J, leaving 12 bases between. The CDR3 totals 13 residues. CDR3 coding DNA: TGTGCCTGGGGGGACGGCGGGAACTATGGCTACACCTTC. Translation: CAWGDGGNYGYTF.

J is TRBJ2-7 and V is TRBV6-2 or TRBV6-3, with D possibly matching TRBD1 (5 bases). The CDR3 consists of 14 residues. Trimming took 2 bases from V and 2 from J, leaving 10 bases between them. Germline-derived CDR1 and CDR2 are MNHEY and SVGEGT. This CDR3 is CASSYTGRAYEQYF. The CDR3 DNA reads as TGTGCCAGCAGTTACACAGGCCGCGCCTACGAGCAGTACTTC.

The rearrangement links TRBV5-4 to TRBJ2-7; 11 bases fit TRBD2. This CDR3 spans 14 amino acids. V shed 2 bases and J 5 bases; nucleotides not matched to a gene: 3. Germline CDR1 and CDR2: SGHNT and YYREEE (reference sequence). The CDR3 spells CASSLRGLADEQYF. The CDR3 coding sequence is TGTGCCAGCAGCTTACGGGGACTAGCGGACGAGCAGTACTTC.

The chain has TRBV7-6 and TRBJ1-1; D remains ambiguous. The CDR3 consists of 14 residues. V was shortened by 1 base and J by 6 bases, with 12 bases between the two germline ends. Germline CDR1 and CDR2: SGHVS and FNYEAQ. CDR3 sequence: CASSLGGSPPEAFF. The CDR3 DNA is TGTGCCAGCAGCTTAGGTGGCAGCCCGCCTGAAGCTTTCTTT. Looking up the rest from reference TRBV7-6 and TRBJ1-1 gives the full variable domain: GAGVSQSPRYKVTKRGQDVALRCDPISGHVSLYWYRQALGQGPEFLTYFNYEAQQDKSGLPNDRFSAERPEGSISTLTIQRTEQRDSAMYRCASSLGGSPPEAFFGQGTRLTVV.

In its sample, this clone was seen a few times. This chain uses TRBV19 with TRBJ1-5; 7 nucleotides align to TRBD1. Trimming removed 6 bases from V and 5 bases from J; junction bases left unmatched: 7. The germline gives CDR1 LNHDA, CDR2 SQIVND (reference sequence). This CDR3 region has 14 residues. This chain's CDR3 is CASSRQGGDQPQHF. CDR3 bases: TGTGCCAGTAGCAGACAGGGCGGGGATCAGCCCCAGCATTTT.

J is TRBJ2-7 and V is TRBV7-2, with D possibly TRBD1 on 6 matching bases. CDR1 is SGHTA, CDR2 FQGNSA, per germline. The V and J ends lost 5 bases and 0 bases respectively, with 14 bases between them. The CDR3 consists of 15 residues. The CDR3 spells CASSVGQSSSYEQYF. CDR3 bases: TGTGCCAGCAGCGTGGGACAATCGAGCTCCTACGAGCAGTACTTC.

V usage is TRBV12-3 or TRBV12-4 and J usage is TRBJ1-5; unclear D gene. The CDR3 sequence is 13 residues long. Deletions cut 6 bases from V and 1 base from J, with 7 bases between. The CDR3 is CASRDRSNQPQHF. The CDR3 DNA is TGTGCCAGCAGAGACCGGAGCAATCAGCCCCAGCATTTT.

This CDR3 reads CASRPGTSGNNEQFF. The CDR3 region has the DNA TGTGCCAGCAGACCTGGGACTAGCGGAAACAATGAGCAGTTCTTC. This chain links TRBV3-1 (or the pseudogene TRBV3-2) with TRBJ2-1, with 11 bases fitting TRBD2. CDR1 LGHDT and CDR2 YNNKEL come from the germline V gene (reference sequence). V gave up 6 bases and J gave up 5 bases; unmatched junction bases: 6. This CDR3 comprises 15 residues.

The chain links TRBV6-6 to TRBJ1-3, with 7 bases fitting TRBD1. This CDR3 is built from 17 residues. Germline CDR1 and CDR2: MNHNY and SVGAGI (reference sequence). V was clipped by 5 bases and J by 4 bases; unmatched bases: 14. This CDR3 is CASSHHQQGSSGNTIYF. In DNA form, the CDR3 reads TGTGCCAGCAGTCATCACCAACAGGGGTCATCAGGAAACACCATATATTTT.

The rearrangement links TRBV18 to TRBJ1-4; TRBD1 might be the D (6 bases). CDR1 KGHSH and CDR2 LQKENI come from the germline V gene. The CDR3 is 14 amino acids. The germline V and J ends were trimmed by 4 bases and 6 bases, with 12 bases remaining between them. Written as DNA, the CDR3 is TGTGCCAGCTCACGACAGGAGACCGATGAAAAACTGTTTTTT. It codes for CASSRQETDEKLFF.

The DNA for the CDR3 is TGTGCCAGTAGTATAGAGGGAATCAACACCGGGGAGCTGTTTTTT. Translating gives CASSIEGINTGELFF. The chain uses TRBV19 and TRBJ2-2; the D is unclear. Trimming took off 0 bases at V and 2 bases at J, with 7 bases between the two ends. The CDR3 sequence is 15 residues long. Germline values: CDR1 LNHDA, CDR2 SQIVND (reference sequence).

The chain links TRBV2 to TRBJ2-5; D might be TRBD2 (6 bases). Trimming stripped 7 bases from V and 4 bases from J, with 19 bases between. In germline, CDR1 is SNHLY, CDR2 FYNNEI. There are 15 residues in the CDR3. The CDR3 region is CASTMKDLGGETQYF. CDR3 DNA: TGTGCCAGCACTATGAAAGACTTGGGGGGAGAGACCCAGTACTTC.

The chain is built from TRBV21-1 and TRBJ2-5; the DNA was not used to check the table's D call, TRBD2. TRBV21-1 is described as a pseudogene. This CDR3 region has 17 residues. CDR3 amino acids: CASSLPNSDNPGETQYF. The CDR3 DNA reads TGTGCCAGCAGCCTCCCGAATTCCGACAATCCGGGGGAGACCCAGTACTTC.

In this sample, this clone turned up once. The V gene is TRBV7-6, the J gene TRBJ1-1, with D perhaps matching TRBD1 (6 bases). This CDR3 has 12 amino acids. The germline V and J ends were trimmed by 3 bases and 4 bases, with 6 bases remaining between them. Germline V gene lookup returns CDR1 SGHVS and CDR2 FNYEAQ. The CDR3 DNA sequence: TGTGCCAGCAGCTTGGGGGCCACTGAAGCTTTCTTT. Its translation: CASSLGATEAFF.

This clone was observed a single time. CDR3 residues: CASSLDKGGGRYEQYF. The CDR3 coding sequence is TGTGCCAGCAGTCTGGACAAAGGGGGTGGCCGCTACGAGCAGTACTTC. The chain recombines TRBV28 with TRBJ2-7, with a weak D call TRBD1 (6 bases). Looked up from germline, CDR1 is MDHEN and CDR2 is SYDVKM. V lost 5 bases to trimming and J lost 3 bases, with 20 bases between them. This CDR3 region has 16 residues.

The V call is TRBV2, the J call TRBJ1-4, with 8 bases lining up with TRBD1. The CDR3 extends over 16 amino acids. In germline, CDR1 is SNHLY, CDR2 FYNNEI. Trimming at V came to 6 bases and at J to 1 base, leaving 7 bases not matched to a gene. The CDR3 nucleotides are TGTGCCAGCAGCGACATCAGGGGGCAAACTAATGAAAAACTGTTTTTT. This encodes CASSDIRGQTNEKLFF.

DNA of the CDR3: TGCGCCAGCAGCTTGACCGGACCTCCCGGCGCAGATACGCAGTATTTT. It codes for CASSLTGPPGADTQYF. The chain carries TRBV5-1 and TRBJ2-3; D not certain. Trimming left V 1 base short and J 4 bases short, with 16 bases between. Germline V gene lookup returns CDR1 SGHRS and CDR2 YFSETQ. The CDR3 sequence is 16 residues long.

As for this clone: Other DNA variants within this sample encode the same CDR3. The chain combines TRBV12-3 or TRBV12-4 with TRBJ1-1; D is unresolved. Trimming cost V 3 bases and J 8 bases, with 7 bases left between them. This CDR3 comprises 11 residues. CDR3 region: CASSFRREAFF. The CDR3 nucleotides read TGTGCCAGCAGTTTCCGGAGAGAAGCTTTCTTT.

The chain joins TRBV19 to TRBJ1-1; maybe TRBD1 (5 bases). This CDR3 region has 14 residues. CDR1 and CDR2 from the germline V gene are LNHDA and SQIVND (reference sequence). V was shortened by 4 bases and J by 3 bases, with 12 bases between the two germline ends. CDR3 DNA sequence: TGTGCCAGTAGTAGATCTTGGGGGGACACTGAAGCTTTCTTT. It encodes CASSRSWGDTEAFF.